This T cell receptor beta chain was recorded in a study of blood T cell repertoires in COVID-19. Study-level background: The study drew acute and convalescent COVID-19 samples from the United States, Italy and Spain.

The CDR3 length is 14 residues. Looked up from germline, CDR1 is LNHDA and CDR2 is SQIVND (reference sequence). The germline V and J ends were trimmed by 5 bases and 1 base, with 9 bases remaining between them. Using immunoSEQ multiplex PCR, the repertoire was profiled, and TCRdb retains in-frame clones only, with some absent. The sample contains about 230,000 clones, roughly 90% of which appear only once. This clonotype was sampled from a woman in her 30s with acute COVID-19. V is TRBV19 and J is TRBJ1-5; a weak D match, TRBD1 (6 bases). Sequenced: PBMCs or T cells enriched from blood (not recorded which). In nucleotides, the CDR3 is TGTGCCAGTAGTGTGGGGGCGAGCAATCAGCCCCAGCATTTT. Translated: CASSVGASNQPQHF.